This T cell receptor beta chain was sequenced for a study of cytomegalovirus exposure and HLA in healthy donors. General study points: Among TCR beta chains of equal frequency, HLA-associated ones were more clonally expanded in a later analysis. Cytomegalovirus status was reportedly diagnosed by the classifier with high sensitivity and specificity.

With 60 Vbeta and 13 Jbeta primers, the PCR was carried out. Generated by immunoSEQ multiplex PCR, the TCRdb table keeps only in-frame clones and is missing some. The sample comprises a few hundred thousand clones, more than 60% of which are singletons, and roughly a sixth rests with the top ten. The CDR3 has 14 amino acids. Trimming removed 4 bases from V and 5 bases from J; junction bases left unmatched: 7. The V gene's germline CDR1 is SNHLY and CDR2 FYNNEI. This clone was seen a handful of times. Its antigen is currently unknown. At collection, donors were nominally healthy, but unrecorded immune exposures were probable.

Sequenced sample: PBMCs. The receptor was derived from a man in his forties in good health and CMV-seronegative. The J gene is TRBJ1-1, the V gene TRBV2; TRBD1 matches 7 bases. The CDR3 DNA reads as TGTGCCAGCAGTGGACAGGGTTCGACGACTGAAGCTTTCTTT. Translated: CASSGQGSTTEAFF.